This T cell receptor beta chain was documented in a study of cytomegalovirus exposure and HLA in healthy donors. PCR employed 60 Vbeta and 13 Jbeta primers. Clones were read by immunoSEQ multiplex PCR, and TCRdb kept only the in-frame ones, dropping some. The repertoire holds approximately 140,000 clones, about two thirds seen once, with under 2% in the top ten. For this clone: The antigen remains undetermined.

Study results and limitations: As was reported, the classifier diagnosed cytomegalovirus status with high specificity and sensitivity.

V was clipped by 2 bases and J by 0 bases; unmatched bases: 2. The CDR3 consists of 15 residues. Germline V lookup: CDR1 SGHKS, CDR2 YYEKEE (reference sequence). Sequencing used PBMCs. The TCR sequence derives from a woman between 18 and 29 years old in good health and CMV-seronegative. V is TRBV5-5 and J is TRBJ1-3; 7 bases fit TRBD1. In nucleotides, the CDR3 is TGTGCCAGCAGCTTCCAGGGGGACTCTGGAAACACCATATATTTT. It codes for CASSFQGDSGNTIYF.